The 29 T cell receptor beta chains in this list originate from one sample, sequenced in a study of T cell responses to AZD1222 COVID-19 vaccine. Libraries were prepared by immunoSEQ multiplex PCR; TCRdb keeps only in-frame clonotypes and omits some of them. The profile shows 85,000 to 110,000 clones, roughly 88% of them singletons. Sequences were derived from peripheral blood, sampled on day 0 of AZD1222 vaccination. The receptor set was obtained from an adult in good health.

In this sample, this clone turned up once. This chain links TRBV5-1 with TRBJ2-1; no definite D call. Trimming removed 4 bases at V and 9 bases at J, with 17 bases between. CDR3 length: 14 amino acids. Germline CDR1 and CDR2: SGHRS and YFSETQ. The CDR3 DNA sequence: TGCGCCAGCAGCGCGCGGTCGGATCACAGTGAGCAGTTCTTC. Amino acids: CASSARSDHSEQFF.

The rearrangement links TRBV5-1 to TRBJ2-1, with TRBD1 identical over 7 bases. CDR3 size: 16 residues. Per germline, CDR1 SGHRS and CDR2 YFSETQ. V was pared by 6 bases and J by 6 bases, with 15 bases of the junction left unmatched. The CDR3 bases are TGCGCCAGCAACTTTCAACCGGGACAGAGCTTCAATGAGCAGTTCTTC. Translated, it gives CASNFQPGQSFNEQFF.

The chain is built from TRBV30 and TRBJ1-6, with D hard to call. The germline V gene has CDR1 GTSNPN and CDR2 SVGIG (reference sequence). Trimming cost V 2 bases and J 0 bases, with 8 bases left between them. The CDR3 is 15 amino acids. For the CDR3, the DNA is TGTGCCTGGAGTACACAGAGCTCCTATAATTCACCCCTCCACTTT. It codes for CAWSTQSSYNSPLHF.

This clone was seen a single time. The chain carries TRBV6-6 and TRBJ1-6, with 7 bases matching TRBD1. Germline V gene data show CDR1 as MNHNY and CDR2 as SVGAGI (reference sequence). The CDR3 length is 16 residues. Germline trimming cut 5 bases from V and 3 bases from J; bases unmatched to any gene: 7. CDR3 nucleotides: TGTGCCAGCAGTAGAGAAGGGACAGTCTATAATTCACCCCTCCACTTT. Translated: CASSREGTVYNSPLHF.

V and J are TRBV30 and TRBJ2-7, with 9 bases matching TRBD1. Per the germline V gene, CDR1 is GTSNPN and CDR2 is SVGIG (reference sequence). Germline trimming cut 2 bases from V and 7 bases from J; bases unmatched to any gene: 6. This CDR3 has 13 amino acids. In DNA form, the CDR3 reads TGTGCCTGGAGTTCCTTGACAGGGGGGGAGCAGTACTTC. Amino acid sequence: CAWSSLTGGEQYF.

This clone turned up a few times. The chain combines TRBV2 with TRBJ1-2, with unresolved D. CDR3 length: 13 amino acids. Trimming stripped 4 bases from V and 2 bases from J, with 8 bases between. Per germline, CDR1 SNHLY and CDR2 FYNNEI. The CDR3 loop is CASSAEVNYGYTF. The CDR3 coding sequence is TGTGCCAGCAGTGCAGAAGTAAACTATGGCTACACCTTC. The whole variable domain, remainder taken from reference TRBV2 and TRBJ1-2, is EPEVTQTPSHQVTQMGQEVILRCVPISNHLYFYWYRQILGQKVEFLVSFYNNEISEKSEIFDDQFSVERPDGSNFTLKIRSTKLEDSAMYFCASSAEVNYGYTFGSGTRLTVV.

This rearrangement joins TRBV12-5 to TRBJ2-7, with a possible D match to TRBD2 (5 bases). Germline V gives CDR1 LGHNT, CDR2 FRNRAP. V was trimmed by 2 bases and J by 3 bases, leaving 11 bases between them. There are 14 residues in the CDR3. CDR3 sequence: CASGLRRAYYEQYF. CDR3 DNA sequence: TGTGCTAGTGGTTTGCGGCGGGCCTACTACGAGCAGTACTTC.

The rearrangement links TRBV7-2 to TRBJ1-1; 8 positions match TRBD1. CDR1 and CDR2 from the germline V gene are SGHTA and FQGNSA. This CDR3 contains 15 residues. V gave up 4 bases and J gave up 6 bases; unmatched junction bases: 10. The CDR3, as DNA: TGTGCCAGCAGCTCGGGACAGGTTTTGAGCTCTGAAGCTTTCTTT. Amino acid sequence: CASSSGQVLSSEAFF. Full variable domain (rest looked up from reference TRBV7-2 and TRBJ1-1): GAGVSQSPSNKVTEKGKDVELRCDPISGHTALYWYRQSLGQGLEFLIYFQGNSAPDKSGLPSDRFSAERTGGSVSTLTIQRTQQEDSAVYLCASSSGQVLSSEAFFGQGTRLTVV.

The rearrangement joins TRBV11-2 to TRBJ2-5; 11 bases are a match to TRBD1. The germline CDR1 and CDR2 sequences are SGHAT and FQNNGV. V trimming: 5 bases; J trimming: 7 bases; junction bases outside the gene matches: 9. The CDR3 has 15 amino acids. The CDR3 coding sequence is TGTGCCAGCAGCCACGGACAGGGGGCTACGGCGACCCAGTACTTC. This encodes CASSHGQGATATQYF.

This rearrangement joins TRBV4-1 to TRBJ1-5; perhaps TRBD1 as D (6 bases). Germline V lookup: CDR1 MGHRA, CDR2 YSYEKL. The CDR3 contains 15 residues. V lost 0 bases, J lost 8 bases, and 14 bases lay in between. DNA for the CDR3: TGCGCCAGCAGCCAAGATCCAGGGGAAGAGGAGCCCCAGCATTTT. Translating it yields CASSQDPGEEEPQHF.

V is TRBV27 and J is TRBJ1-3; 7 bases map to TRBD1. The CDR3 length is 15 residues. V lost 5 bases to trimming and J lost 4 bases; unmatched junction nucleotides: 8. Per germline, CDR1 MNHEY and CDR2 SMNVEV (reference sequence). The CDR3 is CASSPHTGAGNTIYF. The DNA of the CDR3 is TGTGCCAGCAGTCCCCATACAGGGGCAGGAAACACCATATATTTT.

V gene TRBV29-1 combines with J gene TRBJ2-7; D is perhaps TRBD1 (5 bases). Germline loops: CDR1 SQVTM, CDR2 ANQGSEA. Trimming cost V 6 bases and J 3 bases, with 9 bases left between them. The CDR3 covers 11 residues. CDR3 nucleotide sequence: TGCAGCGTACCCCAGGGCTACGAGCAGTACTTC. It is translated as CSVPQGYEQYF.

The CDR3, as DNA: TGCGCCAGCAGCCAAGTATCCGGGACGTCGGGCTATGGCTACACCTTC. This gives the protein CASSQVSGTSGYGYTF. The J gene is TRBJ1-2, the V gene TRBV4-3; a weak D match, TRBD1 (5 bases). CDR1 is LGHNA and CDR2 is YSLEER in the germline V gene. CDR3 length: 16 residues. The V gene lost 1 base and the J gene lost 4 bases, with 16 bases spanning the gap.

The V call is TRBV18, the J call TRBJ2-5, with TRBD2 matching 13 bases. Germline CDR1 and CDR2: KGHSH and LQKENI. This CDR3 spans 17 amino acids. V shed 6 bases and J 2 bases; nucleotides not matched to a gene: 9. In DNA form, the CDR3 reads TGTGCCAGCTCTCCGGCTCTACTAGCGGGGGGGCAAGAGACCCAGTACTTC. Translating it yields CASSPALLAGGQETQYF. The full variable domain, in which reference TRBV18 and TRBJ2-5 provide the parts outside the CDR3, is NAGVMQNPRHLVRRRGQEARLRCSPMKGHSHVYWYRQLPEEGLKFMVYLQKENIIDESGMPKERFSAEFPKEGPSILRIQQVVRGDSAAYFCASSPALLAGGQETQYFGPGTRLLVL.

This sequence joins TRBV12-5 and TRBJ2-1, with D possibly being TRBD2 (5 bases). The CDR3 has 12 amino acids. Germline V gives CDR1 LGHNT, CDR2 FRNRAP. V shed 4 bases and J shed 12 bases, with 13 bases lying between them. In DNA, the CDR3 is TGTGCTAGTGGTTCGAGCGGTTTTGTGCAGTTCTTC. Protein product: CASGSSGFVQFF.

V gene TRBV5-4 combines with J gene TRBJ1-4; D call uncertain. This CDR3 is built from 14 residues. V lost 2 bases to trimming and J lost 7 bases, with 12 bases between them. Germline V CDR1 and CDR2: SGHNT, YYREEE (reference sequence). CDR3 bases: TGTGCCAGCAGCTTACACGGGAGTTCTGAAAAACTGTTTTTT. Translating gives CASSLHGSSEKLFF.

The chain is built from TRBV24-1 and TRBJ1-5; D ambiguous. Trimming took 9 bases from V and 9 from J, leaving 20 bases between them. CDR3 size: 14 residues. Germline loops: CDR1 KGHDR, CDR2 SFDVKD. This CDR3 reads CATGLGLGPRPQHF. The CDR3 DNA is TGTGCCACCGGACTGGGTCTGGGCCCGAGGCCCCAGCATTTT.

The chain combines TRBV28 with TRBJ2-1; 11 nucleotides agree with TRBD1. The length of the CDR3 is 18 residues. Germline V gives CDR1 MDHEN, CDR2 SYDVKM. J gave up 0 bases and V 7 bases, and 11 bases lay outside the gene matches. CDR3 sequence (DNA): TGTGCCAGCATCCCGGGACAGGGGGTACTGGGCTCCTACAATGAGCAGTTCTTC. Protein: CASIPGQGVLGSYNEQFF.

The chain joins TRBV6-5 to TRBJ2-2, with D unclear. This CDR3 contains 13 residues. The V gene's germline CDR1 is MNHEY and CDR2 SVGAGI. V was pared by 7 bases and J by 3 bases, with 9 bases between. The CDR3 region is CASNALDTGELFF. CDR3 nucleotide sequence: TGTGCCAGCAACGCGCTGGACACCGGGGAGCTGTTTTTT.

V and J are TRBV18 and TRBJ1-2; 8 bases match TRBD1. V was clipped by 3 bases and J by 6 bases; unmatched bases: 15. The CDR3 covers 17 residues. Germline assignment: CDR1 KGHSH and CDR2 LQKENI. DNA for the CDR3: TGTGCCAGCTCACCGCTGACGGGACGGACAGGGCCTAATGGCTACACCTTC. It codes for CASSPLTGRTGPNGYTF.

The rearrangement links TRBV6-5 to TRBJ1-4; D perhaps matches TRBD1 (5 bases). This CDR3 has 14 residues. Germline V gene lookup returns CDR1 MNHEY and CDR2 SVGAGI. The ends were cut back, 2 bases at V and 7 bases at J, with 11 bases in the middle. The CDR3 loop is CASSYRSGREKLFF. The CDR3, as DNA: TGTGCCAGCAGTTACAGGTCAGGGCGTGAAAAACTGTTTTTT.

CDR3 protein: CASSYGARGYGYTF. CDR3 sequence (DNA): TGTGCCAGCAGTTACGGGGCGCGCGGCTATGGCTACACCTTC. The rearrangement joins TRBV6-2 or TRBV6-3 to TRBJ1-2; a weak D match, TRBD1 (5 bases). There are 14 residues in the CDR3. The germline V gene encodes CDR1 MNHEY and CDR2 SVGEGT. The ends were cut back, 2 bases at V and 4 bases at J, with 11 bases in the middle.

CDR3 region: CSVGRTLNTEAFF. DNA of the CDR3: TGCAGCGTTGGTCGCACTTTGAACACTGAAGCTTTCTTT. The J gene is TRBJ1-1, the V gene TRBV29-1; D unresolved. The V end lost 4 bases, the J end lost 0 bases, and 9 bases lay between the germline ends. This CDR3 spans 13 amino acids. Germline V gives CDR1 SQVTM, CDR2 ANQGSEA.

The chain is built from TRBV7-3 and TRBJ2-7; D uncertain. Germline V CDR1 and CDR2: SGHTA, FQGTGA. The germline V and J ends were trimmed by 1 base and 2 bases, with 6 bases remaining between them. The CDR3 loop spans 13 amino acids. CDR3 region: CASSLSETYEQYF. In DNA form, the CDR3 reads TGTGCCAGCAGCTTAAGCGAGACCTACGAGCAGTACTTC.

The chain recombines TRBV6-5 with TRBJ1-2, with a possible D match to TRBD1 (5 bases). From germline, CDR1 is MNHEY and CDR2 SVGAGI. The V end lost 5 bases, the J end lost 7 bases, and 14 bases lay between the germline ends. This CDR3 contains 13 residues. The CDR3 region is CASSTQGYGGYTF. In nucleotides, the CDR3 is TGTGCCAGCAGTACTCAGGGTTATGGTGGCTACACCTTC.

The V gene is TRBV19, the J gene TRBJ1-1; D not resolved. In germline, CDR1 is LNHDA, CDR2 SQIVND (reference sequence). The CDR3 runs to 13 residues. Trimming pared 7 bases from V and 3 bases from J, leaving 12 bases between. CDR3 DNA: TGTGCCAGTACCGAAGGAGGGTACACTGAAGCTTTCTTT. It specifies CASTEGGYTEAFF.

V is TRBV19 and J is TRBJ1-6; D unclear. Germline CDR1 LNHDA, CDR2 SQIVND (reference sequence). This CDR3 has 16 residues. The V gene lost 3 bases and the J gene lost 1 base, with 10 bases spanning the gap. The CDR3: CASSMLRVSYNSPLHF. The CDR3 DNA sequence: TGTGCCAGTAGTATGTTAAGGGTGTCCTATAATTCACCCCTCCACTTT. The variable domain in full, completed from reference TRBV19 and TRBJ1-6, reads DGGITQSPKYLFRKEGQNVTLSCEQNLNHDAMYWYRQDPGQGLRLIYYSQIVNDFQKGDIAEGYSVSREKKESFPLTVTSAQKNPTAFYLCASSMLRVSYNSPLHFGNGTRLTVT.

As DNA, the CDR3 is TGTGCCAGCTCCCCCCTTGCCGATCAGCCCCAGCATTTT. The encoded protein is CASSPLADQPQHF. The chain recombines TRBV18 with TRBJ1-5, with D hard to call. Germline V gives CDR1 KGHSH, CDR2 LQKENI. The CDR3 loop spans 13 amino acids. The V and J ends lost 6 bases and 5 bases respectively, with 11 bases between them.

The chain combines TRBV21-1 with TRBJ1-5; TRBD1, the table's D call, was not compared with the DNA. TRBV21-1 is assigned pseudogene status. The CDR3 is 16 residues long. The CDR3 DNA reads TGTGCCAGCAGCAAGGGGACAGGAGATAGCAATCAGCCCCAGCATTTT. Translated, it gives CASSKGTGDSNQPQHF.